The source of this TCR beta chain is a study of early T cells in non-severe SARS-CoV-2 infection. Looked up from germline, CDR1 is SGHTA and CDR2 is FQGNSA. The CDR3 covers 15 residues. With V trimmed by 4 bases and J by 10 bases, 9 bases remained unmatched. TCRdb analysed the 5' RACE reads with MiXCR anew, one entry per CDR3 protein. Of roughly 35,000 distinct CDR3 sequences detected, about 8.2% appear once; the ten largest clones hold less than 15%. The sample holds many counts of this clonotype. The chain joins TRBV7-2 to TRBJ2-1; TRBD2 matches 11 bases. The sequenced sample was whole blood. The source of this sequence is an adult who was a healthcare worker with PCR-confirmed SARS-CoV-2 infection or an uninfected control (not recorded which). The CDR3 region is CASSSQGLAVHEQFF. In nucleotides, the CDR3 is TGTGCCAGCAGCTCGCAGGGACTAGCGGTGCACGAGCAGTTCTTC.